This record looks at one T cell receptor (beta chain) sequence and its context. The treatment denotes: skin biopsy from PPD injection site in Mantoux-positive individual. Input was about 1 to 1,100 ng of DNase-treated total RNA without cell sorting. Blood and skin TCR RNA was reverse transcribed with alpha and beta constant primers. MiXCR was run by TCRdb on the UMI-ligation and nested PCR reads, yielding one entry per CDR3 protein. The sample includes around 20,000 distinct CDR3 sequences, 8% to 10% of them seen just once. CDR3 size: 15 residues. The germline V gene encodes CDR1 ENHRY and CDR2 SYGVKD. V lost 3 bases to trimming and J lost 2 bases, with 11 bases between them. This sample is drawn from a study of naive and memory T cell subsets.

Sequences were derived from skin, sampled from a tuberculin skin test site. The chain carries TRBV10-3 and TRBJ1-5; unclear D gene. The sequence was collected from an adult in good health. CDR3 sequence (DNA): TGTGCCATCAGTGAAGGACCAGTGGGCAATCAGCCCCAGCATTTT. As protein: CAISEGPVGNQPQHF.